This T cell receptor (beta chain) was observed in a study of cytomegalovirus exposure and HLA in healthy donors. Study-level results: Rare sequences made up most TCRs, while some public TCRs were found in many donors. It was found in a later analysis that first-cohort TCR clusters tended to co-occur in the 100 to 150 validation repertoires. Researchers counted approximately 160 TCR beta chains as cytomegalovirus-associated.

The protocol was immunoSEQ multiplex PCR, while the TCRdb copy is restricted to in-frame clones and leaves out a portion. The profile covers approximately 70,000 clones, with approximately 94% appearing a single time and 1% taken by the ten largest. The CDR3 contains 12 residues. V was clipped by 0 bases and J by 12 bases, with 10 bases between them. The germline CDR1 and CDR2 sequences are SGHRS and YFSETQ. Comment on this clone: Its antigen is not known.

Separate from the approximately 700-subject first cohort was the approximately 120-subject validation cohort, to which the donors belonged. The J gene is TRBJ2-1, the V gene TRBV5-1; no clear D. The TCR sequence derives from a woman aged 18-30 years in good health and CMV-seronegative. The sequencing sample was made of PBMCs. The chain's CDR3 is CASSLGEVGQFF. CDR3 in DNA: TGCGCCAGCAGCTTGGGAGAGGTCGGGCAGTTCTTC.